The clone carrying this T cell receptor beta chain was recorded only once. Antigen: not known. The source of the sample is a study of graft-versus-host responses after intestinal transplantation. Across the study: Each recipient received anti-thymocyte globulin induction, then tacrolimus and steroids for approximately 3 years.

Study-wide findings and caveats: Investigators detected GvH clones in recipient marrow, with some emerging earlier in ileum or blood. Levels of circulating GvH clones at their peak were associated with early post-transplant HvG declines.

V dropped 0 bases and J dropped 2 bases, with 11 bases sitting between them. CDR1 and CDR2 (germline): SGDLS, YYNGEE. This CDR3 contains 16 residues. Measured with immunoSEQ multiplex PCR; TCRdb has only the in-frame clones, and not every one. The sample shows about 6,400 clones, 80% to 90% of them seen only once. Intraepithelial and lamina propria lymphocytes were freed from processed graft tissue. This clonotype was obtained from a human patient who received an intestinal transplant, so some T cells may come from the graft donor. The sequenced sample was ileum tissue, obtained 307 days after intestinal transplant. V is TRBV9 and J is TRBJ2-2, with D perhaps matching TRBD2 (5 bases). The CDR3 region is CASSVALEGNTGELFF. The CDR3 nucleotides are TGTGCCAGCAGCGTAGCTCTTGAGGGAAACACCGGGGAGCTGTTTTTT.